Below, one T cell receptor beta chain is given with its context. The data originate from a study of cytomegalovirus exposure and HLA in healthy donors. The donors (healthy individuals) were bone marrow donors. A multiplex PCR was run with 60 Vbeta primers and 13 Jbeta primers. TCRdb's table, derived via immunoSEQ multiplex PCR, lists solely in-frame clones and lacks some. The repertoire shows about 74,000 clones; the top ten hold 6.5% to 9.5%. There are 16 residues in the CDR3. CDR1 SEHNR and CDR2 FQNEAQ come from the germline V gene (reference sequence). The germline V and J ends were trimmed by 5 bases and 2 bases, with 19 bases remaining between them.

Sequencing was done on a sample of PBMCs. This chain links TRBV7-9 with TRBJ2-7; D might be TRBD2 (6 bases). The TCR comes from a female donor in good health and CMV-seropositive. In nucleotides, the CDR3 is TGTGCCAGCAGCCCCCACCCAGGGAGGTCAACCTACGAGCAGTACTTC. Translated: CASSPHPGRSTYEQYF.